The entry below describes one T cell receptor (beta chain). V shed 2 bases, J shed 3 bases, and the junction held 5 bases outside the gene matches. The CDR3 contains 17 residues. The germline V gene has CDR1 SGHNT and CDR2 YYREEE (reference sequence). This entry is derived from a study of blood T cell repertoires in COVID-19. Study in general: Sites across the United States, Italy and Spain contributed samples from acute and convalescent COVID-19. Sample material is recorded as cDNA or gDNA derived from T cells, B-cell-depleted T cells, or PBMCs.

Profiling relied on immunoSEQ multiplex PCR, and the TCRdb table lists in-frame clones only, not all of them. The repertoire holds tens of thousands of clones, with 75% to 90% as singletons. The sample consisted of peripheral blood. The J gene is TRBJ2-3, the V gene TRBV5-4; 14 nucleotides match TRBD2. This sequence was found in a human donor in a cohort sampled during active COVID-19. The DNA of the CDR3 is TGTGCCAGCAGCTTAGGACTAGCGGGGGGCCTAACAGATACGCAGTATTTT. Translating gives CASSLGLAGGLTDTQYF.